A selection of T cell receptor beta chains follows, all from one sample in a study of T cell changes during pregnancy in multiple sclerosis. Measured with immunoSEQ multiplex PCR; TCRdb has only the in-frame clones, and not every one. Here the sample spans tens of thousands of clones, around 90% being singletons. Here the sequenced sample was peripheral blood, taken in the second trimester of pregnancy. The receptor source for this set is a female donor in good health, enrolled as a control in a pregnancy study. The CDR3 runs from the conserved cysteine through the conserved F or W. A D gene is named only where the DNA matches it firmly.

v_gene	j_gene	d_gene	CDR3aa	CDR3nt
TRBV15	TRBJ1-2	.	CATSIRGRGAGYTF	TGTGCCACCAGCATAAGGGGCAGGGGAGCCGGCTACACCTTC
TRBV6-4	TRBJ2-2	.	CASSAGGTTGELFF	TGTGCCAGCAGTGCAGGGGGGACCACCGGGGAGCTGTTTTTT
TRBV25-1	TRBJ1-2	.	CASSEAAYGYTF	TGTGCCAGCAGTGAAGCAGCGTATGGCTACACCTTC
TRBV2	TRBJ2-3	.	CASSVQGFASTDTQYF	TGTGCCAGCAGTGTACAGGGTTTTGCTAGCACAGATACGCAGTATTTT
TRBV27	TRBJ2-5	.	CASSTGPGDGTQYF	TGTGCCAGCAGTACAGGCCCGGGAGATGGGACCCAGTACTTC
TRBV5-4	TRBJ2-1	TRBD2	CASSLSAGGGYNEQFF	TGTGCCAGCAGCTTGTCAGCGGGAGGGGGGTACAATGAGCAGTTCTTC
TRBV28	TRBJ1-2	.	CASSWTGTSRGYTF	TGTGCCAGCAGTTGGACCGGGACATCTCGCGGCTACACCTTC
TRBV28	TRBJ2-1	TRBD1	CASSLRTPGGYNEQFF	TGTGCCAGCAGTTTAAGGACTCCAGGGGGATACAATGAGCAGTTCTTC
TRBV19	TRBJ2-7	.	CASSIGAGTFLLEQYF	TGTGCCAGTAGTATAGGGGCAGGGACATTCCTCCTGGAGCAGTACTTC
TRBV9	TRBJ1-2	.	CASSVAAQGVGYTF	TGTGCCAGCAGCGTAGCGGCCCAAGGGGTTGGCTACACCTTC